Following are 9 T cell receptor beta chains from one sample sequenced in a study of blood T cell repertoires in COVID-19. Produced via immunoSEQ multiplex PCR; TCRdb's table is partial and in-frame only. The sample lists approximately 84,000 clones; about 80% were seen once. The specimen was peripheral blood. Receptors originate from a human donor in a cohort sampled during active COVID-19.

The genes are TRBV6-5 and TRBJ2-5; 8 positions match TRBD2. J lost 10 bases, V lost 6 bases, and 7 bases had no gene match. This CDR3 has 12 amino acids. Germline CDR1 reads MNHEY; CDR2 reads SVGAGI. Here the CDR3 DNA reads TGTGCCAGCAGGGGTGGGCGGGAGGTCCAGTACTTC. Protein: CASRGGREVQYF.

The V gene is TRBV14, the J gene TRBJ2-1, with 8 bases fitting TRBD2. V dropped 0 bases and J dropped 9; count of bases not matched to a gene: 7. The CDR3 loop spans 15 amino acids. CDR1 and CDR2 (germline): SGHDN, FVKESK. CDR3 coding DNA: TGTGCCAGCAGCCAAGACCTCACTAGCGGCATTGAGCAGTTCTTC. It yields the protein CASSQDLTSGIEQFF.

This clone was counted only a few times. The chain joins TRBV2 to TRBJ2-2; perhaps TRBD2 as D (6 bases). V lost 7 bases, J lost 3 bases, and 9 bases lay in between. Looked up from germline, CDR1 is SNHLY and CDR2 is FYNNEI. The CDR3 runs to 13 residues. CDR3 residues: CASTSSDTGELFF. In nucleotides, the CDR3 is TGTGCCAGCACTTCTAGCGACACCGGGGAGCTGTTTTTT.

J is TRBJ1-6 and V is TRBV5-6; the D is unclear. Trimming stripped 4 bases from V and 10 bases from J, with 9 bases between. The CDR3 is 12 residues long. The germline CDR1 and CDR2 sequences are SGHDT and YYEEEE. In DNA form, the CDR3 reads TGTGCCAGCAGCGACTGGGAGTCACCCCTCCACTTT. It yields the protein CASSDWESPLHF.

The gene calls are TRBV18 and TRBJ2-7; TRBD2 matches at 8 bases. CDR1 KGHSH and CDR2 LQKENI come from the germline V gene. The CDR3 extends over 14 amino acids. The J segment lost 6 bases and the V segment lost 2 bases, leaving 6 bases of the junction unmatched. CDR3 DNA: TGTGCCAGCTCACCAACCGGGGGGGGAATCGAGCAGTACTTC. The encoded protein is CASSPTGGGIEQYF.

V gene TRBV2 combines with J gene TRBJ1-5, with no clear D. The CDR3 is made up of 11 amino acids. Deletions cut 8 bases from V and 5 bases from J, with 7 bases between. Germline lookup yields CDR1 SNHLY and CDR2 FYNNEI. The CDR3 sequence is CASAEDQPQHF. As DNA, the CDR3 is TGTGCCAGCGCCGAGGATCAGCCCCAGCATTTT.

V is TRBV28 and J is TRBJ1-2, with TRBD1 matching over 7 bases. The germline V gene has CDR1 MDHEN and CDR2 SYDVKM. The CDR3 covers 16 residues. V gave up 5 bases and J gave up 4 bases; unmatched junction bases: 13. The CDR3 here is CASSRDSSPISYGYTF. CDR3 sequence (DNA): TGTGCCAGCAGTCGGGACAGCAGCCCCATCAGCTATGGCTACACCTTC.

This clone was counted only a few times. The gene calls are TRBV5-3 and TRBJ1-5; 10 bases fit TRBD1. TRBV5-3 is classed as an ORF, of uncertain function. Trimming at V came to 4 bases and at J to 3 bases, leaving 4 bases not matched to a gene. The CDR3 is 15 residues long. CDR3 DNA: TGTGCCAGAAGCACGGGACAGGGGTCCAATCAGCCCCAGCATTTT. Residues: CARSTGQGSNQPQHF.

V gene TRBV5-5 combines with J gene TRBJ1-3, with 7 positions matching TRBD1. This CDR3 contains 18 residues. The V gene end was trimmed by 0 bases and the J gene end by 4 bases; junction bases not matched to a gene: 13. CDR1 is SGHKS, CDR2 YYEKEE, per germline (reference sequence). The CDR3 nucleotides read TGTGCCAGCAGCTTGGGAGGGGACAGCCCTCCGAAAGGAAACACCATATATTTT. It translates to CASSLGGDSPPKGNTIYF.